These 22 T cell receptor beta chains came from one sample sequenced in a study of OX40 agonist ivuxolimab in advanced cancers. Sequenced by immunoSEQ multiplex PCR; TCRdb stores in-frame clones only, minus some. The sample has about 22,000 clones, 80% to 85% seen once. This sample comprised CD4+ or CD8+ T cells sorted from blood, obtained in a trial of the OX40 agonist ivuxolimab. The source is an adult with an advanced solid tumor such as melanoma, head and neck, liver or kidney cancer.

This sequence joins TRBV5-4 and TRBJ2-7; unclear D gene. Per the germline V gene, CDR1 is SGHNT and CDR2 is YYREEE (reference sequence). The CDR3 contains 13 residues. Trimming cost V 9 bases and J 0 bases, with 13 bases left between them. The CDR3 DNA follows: TGTGCCACCTCAGAGGCGTACTCCTACGAGCAGTACTTC. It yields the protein CATSEAYSYEQYF. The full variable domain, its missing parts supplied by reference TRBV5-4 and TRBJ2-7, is ETGVTQSPTHLIKTRGQQVTLRCSSQSGHNTVSWYQQALGQGPQFIFQYYREEENGRGNFPPRFSGLQFPNYSSELNVNALELDDSALYLCATSEAYSYEQYFGPGTRLTVT.

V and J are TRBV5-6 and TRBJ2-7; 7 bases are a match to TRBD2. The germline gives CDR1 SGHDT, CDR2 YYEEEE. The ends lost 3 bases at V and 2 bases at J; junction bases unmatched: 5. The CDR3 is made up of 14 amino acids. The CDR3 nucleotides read TGTGCCAGCAGCTCCGGGGGGACGACCTACGAGCAGTACTTC. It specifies CASSSGGTTYEQYF.

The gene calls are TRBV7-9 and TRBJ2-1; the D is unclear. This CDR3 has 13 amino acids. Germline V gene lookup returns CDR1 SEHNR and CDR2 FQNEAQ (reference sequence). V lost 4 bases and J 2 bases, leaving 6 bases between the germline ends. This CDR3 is CASSSVAYNEQFF. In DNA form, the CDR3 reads TGTGCCAGCAGCTCAGTCGCCTACAATGAGCAGTTCTTC.

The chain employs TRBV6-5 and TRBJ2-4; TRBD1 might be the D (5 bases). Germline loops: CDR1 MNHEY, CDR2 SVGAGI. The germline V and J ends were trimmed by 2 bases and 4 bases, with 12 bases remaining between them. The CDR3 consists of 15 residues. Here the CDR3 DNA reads TGTGCCAGCAGTTACGGTCAGGGTTTTAAAAACATTCAGTACTTC. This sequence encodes CASSYGQGFKNIQYF.

CDR3 protein: CASSQVPVGRTEAFF. Here the CDR3 DNA reads TGTGCCAGCAGCCAAGTTCCGGTGGGTAGGACTGAAGCTTTCTTT. This sequence joins TRBV4-2 and TRBJ1-1; no firm D call. This CDR3 comprises 15 residues. Germline CDR1 is LGHNA and CDR2 is YNFKEQ. V lost 1 base to trimming and J lost 5 bases, with 14 bases between them.

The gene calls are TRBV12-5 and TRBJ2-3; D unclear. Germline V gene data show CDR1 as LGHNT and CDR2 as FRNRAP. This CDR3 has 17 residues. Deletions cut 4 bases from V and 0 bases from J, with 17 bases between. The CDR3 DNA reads TGTGCTAGTGGTTCTGTCCTCCTGGGGTCAAGCACAGATACGCAGTATTTT. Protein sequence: CASGSVLLGSSTDTQYF.

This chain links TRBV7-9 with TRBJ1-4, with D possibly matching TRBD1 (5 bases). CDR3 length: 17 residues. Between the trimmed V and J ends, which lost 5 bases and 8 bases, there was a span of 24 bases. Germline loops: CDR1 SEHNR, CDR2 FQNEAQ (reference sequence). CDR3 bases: TGTGCCAGCAGCCAAGATCACGTAGGAGGGGTAGGGGAAAAACTGTTTTTT. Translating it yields CASSQDHVGGVGEKLFF. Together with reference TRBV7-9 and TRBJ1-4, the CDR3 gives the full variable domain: DTGVSQNPRHKITKRGQNVTFRCDPISEHNRLYWYRQTLGQGPEFLTYFQNEAQLEKSRLLSDRFSAERPKGSFSTLEIQRTEQGDSAMYLCASSQDHVGGVGEKLFFGSGTQLSVL.

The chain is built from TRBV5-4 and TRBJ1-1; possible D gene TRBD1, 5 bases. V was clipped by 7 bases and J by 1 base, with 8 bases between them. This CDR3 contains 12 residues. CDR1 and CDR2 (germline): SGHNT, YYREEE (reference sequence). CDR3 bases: TGTGCCAGCGGAAGGGGGAACACTGAAGCTTTCTTT. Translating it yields CASGRGNTEAFF.

CDR3 loop: CSVGDRGTSGANVLTF. The CDR3 nucleotides read TGCAGCGTGGGGGACAGGGGCACCTCTGGGGCCAACGTCCTGACTTTC. V and J are TRBV29-1 and TRBJ2-6; 10 bases fit TRBD1. Germline V gives CDR1 SQVTM, CDR2 ANQGSEA. The V and J ends lost 6 bases and 0 bases, in that order; junction bases with no gene match: 5. The CDR3 runs to 16 residues. Based on the CDR3 plus reference TRBV29-1 and TRBJ2-6, the full variable domain is SAVISQKPSRDICQRGTSLTIQCQVDSQVTMMFWYRQQPGQSLTLIATANQGSEATYESGFVIDKFPISRPNLTFSTLTVSNMSPEDSSIYLCSVGDRGTSGANVLTFGAGSRLTVL.

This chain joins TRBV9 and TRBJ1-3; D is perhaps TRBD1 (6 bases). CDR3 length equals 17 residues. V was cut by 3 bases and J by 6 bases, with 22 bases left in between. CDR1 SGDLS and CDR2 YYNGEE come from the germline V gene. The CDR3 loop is CASSAGGRPVSVNTIYF. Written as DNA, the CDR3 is TGTGCCAGCAGCGCGGGGGGCAGACCTGTCAGCGTAAACACCATATATTTT.

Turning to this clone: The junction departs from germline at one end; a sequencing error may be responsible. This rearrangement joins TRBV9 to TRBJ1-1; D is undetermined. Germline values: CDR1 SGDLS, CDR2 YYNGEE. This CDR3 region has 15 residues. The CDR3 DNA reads TGTGCCAGCAGCGTAGGGCCGGCGTTGAACATTGAAGCTTTCTTT. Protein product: CASSVGPALNIEAFF.

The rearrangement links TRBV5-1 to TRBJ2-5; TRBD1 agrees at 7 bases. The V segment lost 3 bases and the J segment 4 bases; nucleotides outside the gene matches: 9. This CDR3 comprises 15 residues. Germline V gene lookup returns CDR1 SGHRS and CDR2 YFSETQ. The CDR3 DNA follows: TGCGCCAGCAGCTGGGGACAGCGTGGACTAGAGACCCAGTACTTC. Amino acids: CASSWGQRGLETQYF.

The CDR3 DNA follows: TGTGCCAGTAGTAATTCCCTAGCGAGAAGTCCCGGGGAGCTGTTTTTT. It is translated as CASSNSLARSPGELFF. V usage is TRBV19 and J usage is TRBJ2-2; TRBD2 might be the D (6 bases). The CDR3 spans 16 residues. V dropped 4 bases and J dropped 6 bases, with 18 bases sitting between them. Germline CDR1 LNHDA, CDR2 SQIVND (reference sequence).

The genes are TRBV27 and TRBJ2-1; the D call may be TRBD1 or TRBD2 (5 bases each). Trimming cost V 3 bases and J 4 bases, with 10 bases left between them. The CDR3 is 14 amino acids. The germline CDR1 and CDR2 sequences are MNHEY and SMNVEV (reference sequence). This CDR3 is CASSLRGPYNEQFF. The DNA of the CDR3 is TGTGCCAGCAGTTTGAGGGGACCATACAATGAGCAGTTCTTC.

The CDR3 loop reads CASSLNRAPNTEAFF. CDR3 DNA sequence: TGTGCCAGCAGTCTCAACAGGGCCCCGAACACTGAAGCTTTCTTT. The chain has TRBV27 and TRBJ1-1, with TRBD1 as a possible D gene (6 bases). Germline lookup yields CDR1 MNHEY and CDR2 SMNVEV (reference sequence). The CDR3 has 15 residues. V lost 5 bases, J lost 1 base, and 14 bases lay in between.

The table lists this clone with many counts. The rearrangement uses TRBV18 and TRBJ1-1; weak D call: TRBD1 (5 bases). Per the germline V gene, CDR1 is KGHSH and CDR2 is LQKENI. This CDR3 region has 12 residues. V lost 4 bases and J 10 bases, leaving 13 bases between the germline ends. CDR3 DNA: TGTGCCAGCTCACGAGGGGTTCCGGGAGCTTTCTTT. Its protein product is CASSRGVPGAFF.

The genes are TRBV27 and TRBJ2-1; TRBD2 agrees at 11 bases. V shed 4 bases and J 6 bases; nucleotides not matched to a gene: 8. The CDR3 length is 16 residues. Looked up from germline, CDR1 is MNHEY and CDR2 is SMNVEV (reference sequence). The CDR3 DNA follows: TGTGCCAGCAGTTGCCGAACTAGCGGGAGTTGCAATGAGCAGTTCTTC. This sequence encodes CASSCRTSGSCNEQFF.

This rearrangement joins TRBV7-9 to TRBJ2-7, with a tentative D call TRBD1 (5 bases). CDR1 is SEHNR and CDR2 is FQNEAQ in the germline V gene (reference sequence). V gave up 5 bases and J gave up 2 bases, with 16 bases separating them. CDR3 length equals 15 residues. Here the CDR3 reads CASSPRGQGPYEQYF. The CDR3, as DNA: TGTGCCAGCAGCCCAAGGGGCCAGGGCCCCTACGAGCAGTACTTC.

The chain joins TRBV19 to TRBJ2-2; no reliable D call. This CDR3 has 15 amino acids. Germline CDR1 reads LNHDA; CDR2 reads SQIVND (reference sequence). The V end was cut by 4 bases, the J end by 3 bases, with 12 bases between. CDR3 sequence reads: CASSTSRQYTGELFF. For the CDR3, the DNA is TGTGCCAGTAGTACCTCCCGGCAGTACACCGGGGAGCTGTTTTTT.

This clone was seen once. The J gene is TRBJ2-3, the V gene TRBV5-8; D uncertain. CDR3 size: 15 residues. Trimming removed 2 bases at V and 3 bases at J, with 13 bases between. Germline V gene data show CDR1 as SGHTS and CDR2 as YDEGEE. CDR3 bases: TGTGCCAGCAGCTTCTTTTGGGCTGGAACAGATACGCAGTATTTT. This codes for CASSFFWAGTDTQYF.

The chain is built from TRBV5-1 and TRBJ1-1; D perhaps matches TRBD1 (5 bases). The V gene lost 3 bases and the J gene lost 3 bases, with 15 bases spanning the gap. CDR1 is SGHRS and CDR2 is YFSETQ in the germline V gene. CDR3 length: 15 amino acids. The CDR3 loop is CASSYQPGKDTEAFF. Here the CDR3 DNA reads TGCGCCAGCAGCTACCAACCAGGGAAGGACACTGAAGCTTTCTTT.

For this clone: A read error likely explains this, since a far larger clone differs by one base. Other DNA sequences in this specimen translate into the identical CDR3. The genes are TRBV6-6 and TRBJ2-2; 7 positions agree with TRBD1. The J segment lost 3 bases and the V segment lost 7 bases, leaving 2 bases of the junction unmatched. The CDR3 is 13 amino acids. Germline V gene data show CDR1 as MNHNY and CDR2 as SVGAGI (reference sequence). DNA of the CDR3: TGTGCCAGCAACACAGGGGACACCGGGGAGCTGTTTTTT. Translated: CASNTGDTGELFF.